Presented here are 30 T cell receptor beta chains from one specimen sequenced in a study of regulatory T cells in long-lasting Graves disease (dated by TCRdb to the early 2020s). Library method: multiplex PCR. Sequenced using an Illumina HiSeq 4000. TCR beta libraries were built with iRepertoire HTBI primers and Arm-PCR amplification of CDR3 regions. TCRdb ran its own pipeline on the public reads, namely fastp trimming at Q25 and MiXCR clone calling, and kept in-frame beta chains. When rows share a CDR3 protein, they turn into one entry using the most common DNA and genes. This sample holds 390,000 or so distinct CDR3 sequences; approximately 25% were observed only once. The ten largest clonotypes hold approximately 30% of the sample. The time point label corresponds to: persistent/refractory GD, antithyroid drugs over 5 years with positive TRAb. For both TCR sequencing and RNA sequencing, RNA was extracted from PBMCs using TRIzol.

Here the sequenced sample was peripheral blood mononuclear cells (PBMCs), taken when the disease was refractory, from a patient treated with antithyroid drugs. These TCRs come from a woman between 35 and 50 years old with Graves disease. Donor details come from another sample of the same person, matched by shared clones.

This clonotype was detected a few times. The rearrangement joins TRBV20-1 to TRBJ2-3, with unresolved D. Trimming shortened V by 5 bases and J by 5 bases, and 14 bases separated the two germline ends. CDR1 and CDR2 (germline): DFQATT, SNEGSKA (reference sequence). CDR3 length equals 13 residues. CDR3 sequence (DNA): TGCAGTGCTTCTACTCCCATTTTAGATACGCAGTATTTT. This codes for CSASTPILDTQYF.

This clonotype was counted many times. The J gene is TRBJ1-4, the V gene TRBV7-9; possible D gene TRBD1, 5 bases. The CDR3 has 14 amino acids. Germline lookup yields CDR1 SEHNR and CDR2 FQNEAQ (reference sequence). V lost 5 bases and J lost 5, with 12 bases in between. The CDR3 spells CASSQGSGNEKLFF. CDR3 sequence (DNA): TGTGCCAGCAGCCAGGGTTCGGGGAATGAAAAACTGTTTTTT.

This clonotype turned up a few times. The chain joins TRBV20-1 to TRBJ2-2; tentative D call: TRBD2 (5 bases). Trimming cost V 0 bases and J 5 bases, with 13 bases left between them. The CDR3 is 15 amino acids. CDR1 is DFQATT and CDR2 is SNEGSKA in the germline V gene (reference sequence). Here the CDR3 DNA reads TGCAGTGCTAGAGAATCGGGGAGTGGGACCGGGGAGCTGTTTTTT. It yields the protein CSARESGSGTGELFF.

This sequence joins TRBV7-3 and TRBJ2-7, with 13 bases aligning to TRBD2. The CDR3 length is 17 residues. Trimming took 0 bases from V and 7 from J; bases not matched to a gene: 9. The germline CDR1 and CDR2 sequences are SGHTA and FQGTGA. The CDR3 loop is CASSLTGGLAGVREQYF. The DNA of the CDR3 is TGTGCCAGCAGCTTAACGGGCGGACTAGCGGGAGTCCGAGAGCAGTACTTC.

This clonotype came up a few times. The V gene is TRBV15, the J gene TRBJ1-3; no definite D call. This CDR3 region has 14 residues. Germline-derived CDR1 and CDR2 are LNHNV and YYDKDF (reference sequence). Between the trimmed V and J ends, which lost 5 bases and 0 bases, there was a span of 8 bases. In nucleotides, the CDR3 is TGTGCCACCAGCTCTGAGGCCTCTGGAAACACCATATATTTT. Residues: CATSSEASGNTIYF.

The chain uses TRBV20-1 and TRBJ1-1, with D possibly matching TRBD1 (6 bases). The V end lost 6 bases, the J end lost 4 bases, and 18 bases lay between the germline ends. The germline CDR1 and CDR2 sequences are DFQATT and SNEGSKA (reference sequence). This CDR3 is 14 amino acids long. For the CDR3, the DNA is TGCAGTGCCGGTTCAGGAGGGGGTAGCACTGAAGCTTTCTTT. Its protein is CSAGSGGGSTEAFF.

This clonotype has ten or more counts. The J gene is TRBJ2-6, the V gene TRBV28; D perhaps matches TRBD2 (6 bases). This CDR3 has 17 residues. V was clipped by 2 bases and J by 0 bases, with 11 bases between them. Germline CDR1 is MDHEN and CDR2 is SYDVKM. In DNA form, the CDR3 reads TGTGCCAGCAGTTTAGGGGGGTCCAGCTCTGGGGCCAACGTCCTGACTTTC. Its translation: CASSLGGSSSGANVLTF. The full variable domain, in which reference TRBV28 and TRBJ2-6 provide the parts outside the CDR3, is DVKVTQSSRYLVKRTGEKVFLECVQDMDHENMFWYRQDPGLGLRLIYFSYDVKMKEKGDIPEGYSVSREKKERFSLILESASTNQTSMYLCASSLGGSSSGANVLTFGAGSRLTVL.

The genes are TRBV2 and TRBJ2-6; D remains unclear. There are 19 residues in the CDR3. The V gene's germline CDR1 is SNHLY and CDR2 FYNNEI. Trimming took off 8 bases at V and 2 bases at J, with 25 bases between the two ends. The CDR3 region is CASSPVALSPVPGANVLTF. As DNA, the CDR3 is TGTGCCAGCTCACCAGTCGCCTTATCCCCCGTACCTGGGGCCAACGTCCTGACTTTC.

The V gene is TRBV28, the J gene TRBJ2-1; no definite D call. The CDR3 sequence is 10 residues long. Trimming took 5 bases from V and 8 from J, leaving 4 bases between them. Germline V lookup: CDR1 MDHEN, CDR2 SYDVKM. The CDR3 protein is CASSGHEQFF. For the CDR3, the DNA is TGTGCCAGCAGTGGCCATGAGCAGTTCTTC.

This clonotype was seen many times. The chain recombines TRBV28 with TRBJ2-6; 10 bases are a match to TRBD1. V shed 5 bases and J 3 bases; nucleotides not matched to a gene: 7. The CDR3 has 17 amino acids. CDR1 is MDHEN, CDR2 SYDVKM, per germline. The CDR3 nucleotides read TGTGCCAGCAGTCCACCCGGGACAGGGGTTGGGGCCAACGTCCTGACTTTC. Translating it yields CASSPPGTGVGANVLTF. Full variable domain (rest looked up from reference TRBV28 and TRBJ2-6): DVKVTQSSRYLVKRTGEKVFLECVQDMDHENMFWYRQDPGLGLRLIYFSYDVKMKEKGDIPEGYSVSREKKERFSLILESASTNQTSMYLCASSPPGTGVGANVLTFGAGSRLTVL.

The chain links TRBV4-2 to TRBJ2-6; D is undetermined. V lost 1 base to trimming and J lost 3 bases, with 10 bases between them. CDR1 LGHNA and CDR2 YNFKEQ come from the germline V gene. The CDR3 has 16 residues. CDR3 nucleotide sequence: TGTGCCAGCAGCCAAGCCATGGGTGGTGGGGCCAACGTCCTGACTTTC. It yields the protein CASSQAMGGGANVLTF.

This clonotype was counted between two and nine times. The J gene is TRBJ2-2, the V gene TRBV29-1, with no clear D. V gave up 4 bases and J gave up 6 bases, with 12 bases separating them. CDR1 SQVTM and CDR2 ANQGSEA come from the germline V gene. The CDR3 loop spans 13 amino acids. The CDR3 sequence is CSVAVFSSGELFF. CDR3 DNA: TGCAGCGTTGCTGTATTCTCTTCCGGGGAGCTGTTTTTT.

A few counts support this clonotype. The rearrangement joins TRBV3-1 to TRBJ2-6, with D possibly TRBD2 on 6 matching bases. V was shortened by 3 bases and J by 3 bases, with 6 bases between the two germline ends. Germline CDR1 and CDR2: LGHDT and YNNKEL (reference sequence). The CDR3 covers 14 residues. This chain's CDR3 is CASSQEGGANVLTF. CDR3 nucleotide sequence: TGTGCCAGCAGCCAGGAGGGTGGGGCCAACGTCCTGACTTTC.

The gene calls are TRBV7-4 and TRBJ2-1; 8 bases align to TRBD2. The V and J ends lost 1 base and 2 bases, in that order; junction bases with no gene match: 13. The germline V gene has CDR1 SGHVT and CDR2 SQSDAQ. This CDR3 has 19 residues. This CDR3 reads CASSLGVASGSRTYNEQFF. Written as DNA, the CDR3 is TGTGCCAGCAGCTTAGGCGTGGCTAGCGGGTCCCGGACCTACAATGAGCAGTTCTTC.

At least ten counts were recorded for this clonotype. The chain recombines TRBV28 with TRBJ1-5; D may be TRBD1 (6 bases). The CDR3 loop spans 14 amino acids. Between the trimmed V and J ends, which lost 6 bases and 6 bases, there was a span of 15 bases. Germline lookup yields CDR1 MDHEN and CDR2 SYDVKM. The CDR3 region is CASSSTGRGQPQHF. The CDR3 coding sequence is TGTGCCAGCAGCTCTACAGGGCGAGGTCAGCCCCAGCATTTT.

Note on this clonotype: At one boundary the junction diverges from the germline segment, which might be a read error. J is TRBJ2-7 and V is TRBV7-9, with 9 bases lining up with TRBD2. CDR1 and CDR2 from the germline V gene are SEHNR and FQNEAQ (reference sequence). CDR3 length: 15 residues. CDR3 sequence (DNA): TGTGCCAACAGCTTTGTAGCGGGGGAATCCTACGAGCGTTACTTC. This sequence encodes CANSFVAGESYERYF. The entire variable domain, with the rest obtained from reference TRBV7-9 and TRBJ2-7, is as follows: DTGVSQNPRHKITKRGQNVTFRCDPISEHNRLYWYRQTLGQGPEFLTYFQNEAQLEKSRLLSDRFSAERPKGSFSTLEIQRTEQGDSAMYLCANSFVAGESYERYFGPGTRLTVT.

This clonotype turned up a few times. The chain carries TRBV28 and TRBJ1-1, with D possibly TRBD1 on 5 matching bases. The CDR3 runs to 16 residues. V shed 8 bases and J shed 5 bases, with 24 bases lying between them. The germline gives CDR1 MDHEN, CDR2 SYDVKM. CDR3 DNA: TGTGCCAGCTCCCACCTCGGACATCGGCCGGATACTGAAGCTTTCTTT. Translated, it gives CASSHLGHRPDTEAFF.

Notes on this clonotype: The junction departs from the called germline gene at one end, perhaps through a read error. The chain joins TRBV28 to TRBJ1-1; maybe TRBD1 (5 bases). The V gene's germline CDR1 is MDHEN and CDR2 SYDVKM. This CDR3 has 13 amino acids. Here the CDR3 reads CATLGGMNTEAFF. DNA for the CDR3: TGTGCCACCCTTGGGGGAATGAATACTGAAGCTTTCTTT.

The rearrangement joins TRBV28 to TRBJ2-3, with D tentatively TRBD2 (5 bases). Germline assignment: CDR1 MDHEN and CDR2 SYDVKM. This CDR3 has 15 amino acids. Trimming shortened V by 2 bases and J by 4 bases, and 13 bases separated the two germline ends. The CDR3 is CASSLGLARPDTQYF. The CDR3 DNA reads as TGTGCCAGCAGTTTAGGTCTAGCCCGCCCAGATACGCAGTATTTT. The variable domain in full, with the rest retrieved from reference TRBV28 and TRBJ2-3, is DVKVTQSSRYLVKRTGEKVFLECVQDMDHENMFWYRQDPGLGLRLIYFSYDVKMKEKGDIPEGYSVSREKKERFSLILESASTNQTSMYLCASSLGLARPDTQYFGPGTRLTVL.

This clonotype came up many times. The chain has TRBV28 and TRBJ2-7; D perhaps matches TRBD2 (6 bases). CDR1 and CDR2 from the germline V gene are MDHEN and SYDVKM. The CDR3 totals 14 residues. V lost 6 bases and J lost 5, with 17 bases in between. CDR3 sequence reads: CASSSRDSHHEQYF. CDR3 bases: TGTGCCAGCAGCTCACGGGACTCCCACCACGAGCAGTACTTC.

This clonotype has at least ten counts. V gene TRBV28 combines with J gene TRBJ1-5; 7 nucleotides line up with TRBD1. V dropped 4 bases and J dropped 2; count of bases not matched to a gene: 14. Germline V gene data show CDR1 as MDHEN and CDR2 as SYDVKM. The CDR3 consists of 18 residues. The chain's CDR3 is CASSSPQQGMSGNQPQHF. The CDR3 DNA follows: TGTGCCAGCAGTTCGCCTCAACAGGGGATGAGTGGCAATCAGCCCCAGCATTTT.

This clonotype has a single count. The rearrangement joins TRBV28 to TRBJ2-7, with 7 bases identical to TRBD1. J gave up 1 base and V 11 bases, and 14 bases lay outside the gene matches. Looked up from germline, CDR1 is MDHEN and CDR2 is SYDVKM. This CDR3 has 15 amino acids. The CDR3 coding sequence is TGTGCCGGCAAGGGCCGGGACAGAGCTTCCTACGAGCAGTACTTC. Its protein is CAGKGRDRASYEQYF.

In this sample, this clonotype turned up a few times. The chain uses TRBV5-1 and TRBJ2-3; 8 bases align to TRBD2. V shed 4 bases, J shed 5 bases, and the junction held 9 bases outside the gene matches. From germline, CDR1 is SGHRS and CDR2 YFSETQ. The length of the CDR3 is 15 residues. CDR3 sequence reads: CASSIKREWEDTQYF. The CDR3 nucleotides are TGCGCCAGCAGCATCAAGCGGGAGTGGGAAGATACGCAGTATTTT.

The chain uses TRBV7-2 and TRBJ1-1, with TRBD1 matching over 7 bases. Germline assignment: CDR1 SGHTA and CDR2 FQGNSA. V lost 5 bases and J lost 5; bases outside the gene matches: 20. The CDR3 totals 18 residues. The CDR3 DNA reads TGTGCCAGCAGCCGTGTGACAGGGAAAGCTTCTTTTAGGACTGAAGCTTTCTTT. Amino acids: CASSRVTGKASFRTEAFF.

This clonotype was seen a handful of times. A clone one base away is much larger, so this may be a read error. The chain links TRBV28 to TRBJ1-2; D gene uncertain. There are 15 residues in the CDR3. V was clipped by 7 bases and J by 3 bases, with 18 bases between them. Germline V gives CDR1 MDHEN, CDR2 SYDVKM. The CDR3, as DNA: TGTGCCAGCACCCTGGGATCCGAGCCCTACTATGGCTACACCTTC. Translating gives CASTLGSEPYYGYTF.

The V and J genes are TRBV9 and TRBJ2-7, with D perhaps being TRBD1 or TRBD2 (7 bases each). The CDR3 loop spans 15 amino acids. Germline V gene data show CDR1 as SGDLS and CDR2 as YYNGEE. V was trimmed by 4 bases and J by 0 bases, leaving 14 bases between them. The CDR3 here is CASSPGGGHSYEQYF. DNA for the CDR3: TGTGCCAGCAGCCCAGGGGGGGGCCACTCCTACGAGCAGTACTTC.

The V call is TRBV19, the J call TRBJ1-6; D unclear. Trimming removed 3 bases at V and 11 bases at J, with 20 bases between. The length of the CDR3 is 16 residues. The germline V gene has CDR1 LNHDA and CDR2 SQIVND (reference sequence). The CDR3, as DNA: TGTGCCAGTAGTATGGAGATTTGGGTATCCAGTGCACCCCTCCACTTT. Protein: CASSMEIWVSSAPLHF.

This rearrangement joins TRBV28 to TRBJ1-5; D is ambiguous. The CDR3 runs to 15 residues. Germline V gene sequence: CDR1 MDHEN, CDR2 SYDVKM. V lost 3 bases to trimming and J lost 2 bases, with 11 bases between them. This chain's CDR3 is CASSFTRFRNQPQHF. DNA for the CDR3: TGTGCCAGCAGTTTTACTCGATTTCGCAATCAGCCCCAGCATTTT.

This clonotype was detected ten times or more. The rearrangement joins TRBV11-1 to TRBJ2-7; D remains unclear. The CDR3 covers 15 residues. The germline gives CDR1 SGHAT, CDR2 FQDESV (reference sequence). V was shortened by 3 bases and J by 3 bases, with 15 bases between the two germline ends. The CDR3 loop reads CASSFLPGSNYEQYF. CDR3 DNA: TGTGCCAGCAGCTTCCTCCCAGGATCAAACTACGAGCAGTACTTC.

This clonotype was recorded at least ten times. This chain connects TRBV28 to TRBJ1-5; D unclear. The V end was cut by 3 bases, the J end by 1 base, with 4 bases between. From germline, CDR1 is MDHEN and CDR2 SYDVKM. The CDR3 spans 13 residues. This chain's CDR3 is CASSFESNQPQHF. CDR3 bases: TGTGCCAGCAGTTTTGAAAGCAATCAGCCCCAGCATTTT.